This entry lists 24 T cell receptor beta chains sequenced from one sample in a study of identical twins. In TCRdb, the 5' RACE reads were re-called with MiXCR into one record per CDR3 protein. This sample has about 570,000 distinct CDR3 sequences, with 9.6% found just once. The data also belong to a second study, concerning yellow fever vaccine responses in identical twins.

Sequences were obtained from PBMCs. All receptors come from a woman aged 18 to 35 in good health.

This chain uses TRBV19 with TRBJ2-1; possible D gene TRBD1, 5 bases. Trimming stripped 1 base from V and 1 base from J, with 11 bases between. The CDR3 has 16 residues. The germline CDR1 and CDR2 sequences are LNHDA and SQIVND (reference sequence). The CDR3 protein is CASSIGNPGSYNEQFF. DNA of the CDR3: TGTGCCAGTAGTATAGGAAATCCAGGGTCCTACAATGAGCAGTTCTTC.

This clonotype was detected a few times. The rearrangement uses TRBV10-3 and TRBJ2-1; TRBD1 aligns across 8 bases. CDR1 and CDR2 (germline): ENHRY, SYGVKD. J was trimmed by 0 bases and V by 4 bases; bases with no gene match: 14. The CDR3 contains 19 residues. Here the CDR3 DNA reads TGTGCCATCAGTGGCCAGGACAGGGACTTTTCGAGCTCCTACAATGAGCAGTTCTTC. Translation: CAISGQDRDFSSSYNEQFF.

In its sample, this clonotype was seen a few times. This chain joins TRBV7-6 and TRBJ2-5, with D unclear. V was shortened by 5 bases and J by 0 bases, with 10 bases between the two germline ends. CDR1 is SGHVS, CDR2 FNYEAQ, per germline. CDR3 length: 14 residues. The chain's CDR3 is CASSHLGYQETQYF. Here the CDR3 DNA reads TGTGCCAGCAGCCACCTGGGGTACCAAGAGACCCAGTACTTC. Based on the CDR3 plus reference TRBV7-6 and TRBJ2-5, the full variable domain is GAGVSQSPRYKVTKRGQDVALRCDPISGHVSLYWYRQALGQGPEFLTYFNYEAQQDKSGLPNDRFSAERPEGSISTLTIQRTEQRDSAMYRCASSHLGYQETQYFGPGTRLLVL.

The chain combines TRBV11-2 with TRBJ2-7, with TRBD1 matching 9 bases. V shed 0 bases, J shed 3 bases, and the junction held 3 bases outside the gene matches. The CDR3 has 15 amino acids. Germline CDR1 is SGHAT and CDR2 is FQNNGV. The CDR3 protein is CASSLEGQGNYEQYF. The CDR3 DNA sequence: TGTGCCAGCAGCTTAGAGGGACAGGGTAACTACGAGCAGTACTTC.

This clonotype was picked up a small number of times. The chain recombines TRBV2 with TRBJ2-2; D is ambiguous. CDR1 and CDR2 from the germline V gene are SNHLY and FYNNEI. This CDR3 is 14 amino acids long. The ends were cut back, 11 bases at V and 1 base at J, with 14 bases in the middle. The CDR3, as DNA: TGTGCCGGGCGGCAGACAATGAACACCGGGGAGCTGTTTTTT. Amino acid sequence: CAGRQTMNTGELFF.

This clonotype was observed at least ten times. The rearrangement joins TRBV24-1 to TRBJ2-1, with no clear D. V dropped 4 bases and J dropped 5 bases, with 8 bases sitting between them. In germline, CDR1 is KGHDR, CDR2 SFDVKD. The CDR3 has 13 amino acids. CDR3 sequence: CATSDLNHNEQFF. The CDR3 DNA is TGTGCCACCAGTGACCTCAACCACAATGAGCAGTTCTTC.

The gene calls are TRBV30 and TRBJ2-3; a weak D match, TRBD1 (5 bases). Germline CDR1 and CDR2: GTSNPN and SVGIG (reference sequence). Trimming pared 0 bases from V and 4 bases from J, leaving 11 bases between. This CDR3 has 14 amino acids. In nucleotides, the CDR3 is TGTGCCTGGAGTGTATTCACAGGCCCAGATACGCAGTATTTT. It is translated as CAWSVFTGPDTQYF. Based on the CDR3 plus reference TRBV30 and TRBJ2-3, the full variable domain is SQTIHQWPATLVQPVGSPLSLECTVEGTSNPNLYWYRQAAGRGLQLLFYSVGIGQISSEVPQNLSASRPQDRQFILSSKKLLLSDSGFYLCAWSVFTGPDTQYFGPGTRLTVL.

This clonotype has a handful of counts. The DNA of the CDR3 is TGCAGTGCTCCTTCAGGACAGGCGAGAACTGAAGCTTTCTTT. As protein: CSAPSGQARTEAFF. J is TRBJ1-1 and V is TRBV20-1; 7 bases fit TRBD1. Trimming cost V 5 bases and J 5 bases; bases outside gene matches: 11. The CDR3 extends over 14 amino acids. Germline V gene sequence: CDR1 DFQATT, CDR2 SNEGSKA (reference sequence).

The gene calls are TRBV12-3 or TRBV12-4 and TRBJ2-2; TRBD1 or TRBD2 may be the D gene (5 bases each). The germline V and J ends were trimmed by 5 bases and 4 bases, with 17 bases remaining between them. CDR3 length: 16 residues. The CDR3 DNA sequence: TGTGCCAGCAGTCCCAGGGACGCAAATCCCACCGGGGAGCTGTTTTTT. It encodes CASSPRDANPTGELFF.

In this sample, this clonotype turned up a few times. The chain carries TRBV7-9 and TRBJ2-1; no clear D. Deletions cut 6 bases from V and 11 bases from J, with 14 bases between. CDR1 is SEHNR and CDR2 is FQNEAQ in the germline V gene (reference sequence). This CDR3 is 12 amino acids long. In nucleotides, the CDR3 is TGTGCCAGCAGTTCCCAGGTATTTAAGCAGTTCTTC. This translates into CASSSQVFKQFF.

This clonotype has ten or more counts. In DNA form, the CDR3 reads TGTGCCAGCAGTTTTGGGATAGGAGACAGGGAGTACGAGCAGTACTTC. It yields the protein CASSFGIGDREYEQYF. The chain has TRBV12-3 or TRBV12-4 and TRBJ2-7; 7 nucleotides agree with TRBD1. V was pared by 3 bases and J by 4 bases, with 12 bases of the junction left unmatched. This CDR3 spans 16 amino acids.

The rearrangement joins TRBV7-2 to TRBJ2-1, with 11 bases that match TRBD2. The CDR3 loop spans 15 amino acids. V lost 5 bases to trimming and J lost 7 bases; unmatched junction nucleotides: 7. Germline loops: CDR1 SGHTA, CDR2 FQGNSA. The CDR3: CASSTMTSGDNEQFF. The CDR3 DNA reads TGTGCCAGCAGCACCATGACTAGCGGGGATAATGAGCAGTTCTTC.

This clonotype was seen a handful of times. The chain links TRBV29-1 to TRBJ2-7; D assignment may be TRBD1 or TRBD2 (5 bases each). Trimming removed 1 base at V and 3 bases at J, with 13 bases between. This CDR3 has 14 amino acids. Germline V gene lookup returns CDR1 SQVTM and CDR2 ANQGSEA. This CDR3 reads CSVEGLGDDYEQYF. As DNA, the CDR3 is TGCAGCGTTGAAGGTCTGGGGGACGACTACGAGCAGTACTTC.

Only a few counts were recorded for this clonotype. V usage is TRBV20-1 and J usage is TRBJ2-7; no definite D call. Germline-derived CDR1 and CDR2 are DFQATT and SNEGSKA (reference sequence). The CDR3 runs 13 residues. V was cut by 5 bases and J by 7 bases, with 18 bases left in between. This CDR3 is CSAPDSYMGEQYF. CDR3 DNA: TGCAGTGCTCCTGACTCGTACATGGGGGAGCAGTACTTC.

The J gene is TRBJ1-5, the V gene TRBV19; 7 bases are a match to TRBD1. V shed 5 bases and J 5 bases; nucleotides not matched to a gene: 3. CDR3 size: 13 residues. The germline gives CDR1 LNHDA, CDR2 SQIVND (reference sequence). The CDR3 DNA follows: TGTGCCAGTAGTGCACAGGGGCATCAGCCCCAGCATTTT. Residues: CASSAQGHQPQHF.

The V gene is TRBV7-9, the J gene TRBJ2-1; TRBD2 matches 7 bases. After removal of 4 bases from V and 4 bases from J, the junction contained 10 bases not matched to a gene. This CDR3 comprises 16 residues. The germline V gene encodes CDR1 SEHNR and CDR2 FQNEAQ (reference sequence). The DNA of the CDR3 is TGTGCCAGCAGCTCCGAACTTAGCGGGCCTTACAATGAGCAGTTCTTC. This gives the protein CASSSELSGPYNEQFF. The whole variable domain, filled in from reference TRBV7-9 and TRBJ2-1, reads DTGVSQNPRHKITKRGQNVTFRCDPISEHNRLYWYRQTLGQGPEFLTYFQNEAQLEKSRLLSDRFSAERPKGSFSTLEIQRTEQGDSAMYLCASSSELSGPYNEQFFGPGTRLTVL.

This clonotype has ten or more counts. V and J are TRBV5-1 and TRBJ2-7; 8 bases match TRBD1. Germline trimming cut 0 bases from V and 3 bases from J; bases unmatched to any gene: 2. There are 14 residues in the CDR3. From germline, CDR1 is SGHRS and CDR2 YFSETQ. The CDR3 is CASSLDGQGYEQYF. The CDR3 nucleotides read TGCGCCAGCAGCTTGGACGGACAGGGCTACGAGCAGTACTTC. Combining the CDR3 with reference TRBV5-1 and TRBJ2-7 gives the whole variable domain KAGVTQTPRYLIKTRGQQVTLSCSPISGHRSVSWYQQTPGQGLQFLFEYFSETQRNKGNFPGRFSGRQFSNSRSEMNVSTLELGDSALYLCASSLDGQGYEQYFGPGTRLTVT.

A few counts support this clonotype. The chain recombines TRBV4-3 with TRBJ2-7, with D perhaps given as TRBD1 or TRBD2 (6 bases each). CDR1 and CDR2 (germline): LGHNA, YSLEER. Between the trimmed V and J ends, which lost 4 bases and 3 bases, there was a span of 16 bases. This CDR3 region has 15 residues. The DNA of the CDR3 is TGCGCCAGCAGCCTGGGGGTGGGGGGCCTCTACGAGCAGTACTTC. Translation: CASSLGVGGLYEQYF.

This clonotype was seen more than once but under ten times. V gene TRBV4-2 combines with J gene TRBJ2-7, with 7 bases that match TRBD2. With V trimmed by 0 bases and J by 6 bases, 5 bases remained unmatched. In germline, CDR1 is LGHNA, CDR2 YNFKEQ. The CDR3 runs 14 residues. The CDR3: CASSQDLGRAEQYF. The CDR3 DNA reads as TGTGCCAGCAGCCAAGATTTGGGGAGGGCCGAGCAGTACTTC.

The chain has TRBV29-1 and TRBJ2-1, with 10 bases aligning to TRBD1. The CDR3 sequence is 14 residues long. Germline CDR1 is SQVTM and CDR2 is ANQGSEA. Unmatched junction bases numbered 3, after V lost 1 base and J lost 6 bases. The CDR3 sequence is CSVEGGDRGNEQFF. CDR3 nucleotides: TGCAGCGTTGAAGGAGGGGACAGGGGCAATGAGCAGTTCTTC.

As for this clonotype: The junction departs from germline at one end; a sequencing error may be responsible. This CDR3 is CTSSSSALGLAGKETQYF. DNA for the CDR3: TGTACCAGCAGTTCCTCCGCCCTGGGACTAGCGGGAAAAGAGACCCAGTACTTC. This chain links TRBV12-3 or TRBV12-4 with TRBJ2-5, with 13 bases lining up with TRBD2. The CDR3 is 18 residues long.

This clonotype showed up just a few times. V usage is TRBV20-1 and J usage is TRBJ2-3; no firm D call. The CDR3 totals 14 residues. Germline V gene data show CDR1 as DFQATT and CDR2 as SNEGSKA (reference sequence). Trimming shortened V by 2 bases and J by 1 base, and 10 bases separated the two germline ends. In DNA, the CDR3 is TGCAGTGCTAGAACGACCTGGGGCACAGATACGCAGTATTTT. Translating gives CSARTTWGTDTQYF.

V usage is TRBV6-1 and J usage is TRBJ2-3; D is unresolved. The CDR3 spans 13 residues. The germline CDR1 and CDR2 sequences are MNHNS and SASEGT. Trimming cost V 5 bases and J 1 base, with 7 bases left between them. CDR3 bases: TGTGCCAGCAGTCCCTGGCGCACAGATACGCAGTATTTT. Protein sequence: CASSPWRTDTQYF.

This clonotype occurred a few times. The J gene is TRBJ2-2, the V gene TRBV5-6, with a possible D match to TRBD1 (6 bases). The V and J ends lost 0 bases and 3 bases respectively, with 9 bases between them. The germline CDR1 and CDR2 sequences are SGHDT and YYEEEE. The CDR3 has 15 amino acids. CDR3 sequence reads: CASSLEQGYTGELFF. DNA for the CDR3: TGTGCCAGCAGCTTGGAGCAGGGGTACACCGGGGAGCTGTTTTTT.